This T cell receptor beta chain emerged from a study of blood T cell repertoires in COVID-19. Study overall: Samples of COVID-19 (acute and convalescent) were obtained from the United States, Italy and Spain.

As processed by the authors: Reference gene primer amplification gave nucleated cell count estimates. The method was immunoSEQ multiplex PCR; TCRdb's version includes in-frame clones alone and lacks a portion of them. V, J and clone size are those of that table, while D and trimming were read from the DNA. The sample carries more than 55,000 clones, around 87% recorded once. V was clipped by 3 bases and J by 8 bases; unmatched bases: 9. The CDR3 consists of 16 residues. From germline, CDR1 is MDHEN and CDR2 SYDVKM. This TCR came from a man between 60 and 70 years old with active or convalescent COVID-19. Material: peripheral blood. The V and J genes are TRBV28 and TRBJ1-4, with TRBD1 matching 10 bases. The CDR3 reads CASSFRGTGAREKLFF. The CDR3 region has the DNA TGTGCCAGCAGTTTCCGCGGGACAGGGGCGAGGGAAAAACTGTTTTTT.